This TCR beta chain derives from a study of PD-1 blockade in classical Hodgkin lymphoma. Every patient was affected by relapse after autologous stem cell transplantation, while exposure to brentuximab vedotin was not uniform. Comments on this clone: The antigen remains undetermined.

Points from the study as a whole: Individuals initiating nivolumab under 1 year after ASCT were excluded. A reduction in baseline TCR diversity was reportedly seen in newly diagnosed patients relative to healthy donors. Possible causes of repertoire differences, disease activity or prior therapy, remain undefined.

Germline CDR1 is KGHSH and CDR2 is LQKENI. Trimming at V came to 0 bases and at J to 0 bases, leaving 5 bases not matched to a gene. This CDR3 is 16 amino acids long. Some clones are missing from TCRdb's copy, which holds only in-frame ones; the method was immunoSEQ multiplex PCR. The data show 50,000 to 85,000 clones, with over 55% seen just once and just over 9% held by the top ten. The TCR sequence derives from a human donor with classical Hodgkin lymphoma. The source was peripheral blood mononuclear cells (PBMCs), collected before the second cycle of nivolumab. The chain combines TRBV18 with TRBJ2-7; TRBD1 matches 7 bases. Here the CDR3 DNA reads TGTGCCAGCTCACCACCTAACTCAGGGGGCTCCTACGAGCAGTACTTC. It yields the protein CASSPPNSGGSYEQYF.